This TCR beta chain was recovered during a study of brain T cells in children with intractable seizures. General study findings and limits: Pre-surgery blood may have been undersampled, hiding some clones. Only CDR3 sequence similarity suggested viral specificity, without known HCMV serostatus.

CDR1 is SGHKS, CDR2 YYEKEE, per germline (reference sequence). This CDR3 spans 12 amino acids. Trimming cost V 5 bases and J 4 bases, with 10 bases left between them. The data were produced by immunoSEQ multiplex PCR, yet TCRdb's version contains in-frame clones alone and is incomplete. The data show approximately 330,000 clones, with about 94% seen just once and about 6% held by the top ten. A remark on this clone: The antigen is not known.

Time point given: blood from clinic visit 5 months post-surgery; TSC patient then seizure free. Only cases whose brain tissue showed the highest T cell transcript signatures were sequenced. Before surgery, patients took at least one anti-epileptic drug. Sequenced here: peripheral blood, sampled roughly 5 months after surgery. This clonotype was sampled from a boy younger than two with tuberous sclerosis and intractable seizures. The genes are TRBV5-5 and TRBJ2-7; D is uncertain. As DNA, the CDR3 is TGTGCCAGCAGTCTTGAAGTGTACGAGCAGTACTTC. It is translated as CASSLEVYEQYF.